This passage covers 25 T cell receptor beta chains from one sample sequenced in a study of blood T cell repertoires in COVID-19. TCRdb's table, derived via immunoSEQ multiplex PCR, lists solely in-frame clones and lacks some. In the table there are some 75,000 clones, roughly four fifths of which are singletons. Sequencing was performed on peripheral blood. These receptors were obtained from a woman of 80 years or more with active or convalescent COVID-19.

This clone was recorded once. The gene calls are TRBV12-3 or TRBV12-4 and TRBJ1-1; a weak D match, TRBD1 (6 bases). The V and J ends lost 5 bases and 2 bases respectively, with 9 bases between them. The CDR3 extends over 13 amino acids. This CDR3 reads CASSPQGNTEAFF. The CDR3 nucleotides read TGTGCCAGCAGTCCACAGGGAAACACTGAAGCTTTCTTT.

The chain is built from TRBV5-1 and TRBJ2-6; 8 nucleotides match TRBD1. The CDR3 covers 18 residues. Per the germline V gene, CDR1 is SGHRS and CDR2 is YFSETQ. With V trimmed by 0 bases and J by 0 bases, 5 bases remained unmatched. The chain's CDR3 is CASSLDGTGNSGANVLTF. DNA of the CDR3: TGCGCCAGCAGCTTGGATGGGACAGGAAACTCTGGGGCCAACGTCCTGACTTTC.

The chain carries TRBV15 and TRBJ2-3; D unresolved. Germline assignment: CDR1 LNHNV and CDR2 YYDKDF (reference sequence). This CDR3 comprises 13 residues. V dropped 1 base and J dropped 3 bases, with 5 bases sitting between them. The CDR3 DNA sequence: TGTGCCACCAGCAGAGGCGGAACAGATACGCAGTATTTT. Its translation is CATSRGGTDTQYF.

The chain links TRBV7-9 to TRBJ2-5; D perhaps matches TRBD1 (6 bases). This CDR3 has 12 residues. Germline CDR1 reads SEHNR; CDR2 reads FQNEAQ (reference sequence). Trimming stripped 5 bases from V and 5 bases from J, with 9 bases between. CDR3 in amino acids: CASSPQGETQYF. The CDR3 DNA reads as TGTGCCAGCAGCCCCCAGGGGGAGACCCAGTACTTC.

The chain joins TRBV20-1 to TRBJ2-3, with a possible D match to TRBD2 (6 bases). Germline V lookup: CDR1 DFQATT, CDR2 SNEGSKA (reference sequence). V was shortened by 3 bases and J by 0 bases, with 10 bases between the two germline ends. The CDR3 runs to 14 residues. Here the CDR3 DNA reads TGCAGTGCTAGTCCGGGGGAGAGCACAGATACGCAGTATTTT. Its protein is CSASPGESTDTQYF.

The chain recombines TRBV5-6 with TRBJ2-3, with D perhaps TRBD1 (5 bases). Trimming shortened V by 6 bases and J by 4 bases, and 9 bases separated the two germline ends. This CDR3 has 12 residues. Germline V gene lookup returns CDR1 SGHDT and CDR2 YYEEEE. The DNA of the CDR3 is TGTGCCAGCATGACAGTTTCAGATACGCAGTATTTT. It is translated as CASMTVSDTQYF.

CDR3 sequence (DNA): TGTGCCAGCTCCCCGCCAGGGGCCTACACCGGGGAGCTGTTTTTT. Amino acids: CASSPPGAYTGELFF. This sequence joins TRBV27 and TRBJ2-2; perhaps TRBD1 as D (6 bases). The CDR3 has 15 amino acids. Germline assignment: CDR1 MNHEY and CDR2 SMNVEV (reference sequence). Trimming removed 8 bases at V and 3 bases at J, with 16 bases between.

CDR3 sequence reads: CASSLGDRGLSWPYEQYF. The CDR3 DNA reads as TGTGCCAGCAGCTTAGGGGACAGGGGGCTCTCATGGCCCTACGAGCAGTACTTC. The chain recombines TRBV7-2 with TRBJ2-7, with 12 bases aligning to TRBD1. This CDR3 has 18 amino acids. Germline V CDR1 and CDR2: SGHTA, FQGNSA. V lost 1 base to trimming and J lost 2 bases; unmatched junction nucleotides: 9.

This clone has only a few counts. The chain uses TRBV19 and TRBJ2-3; no definite D call. V lost 2 bases, J lost 2 bases, and 5 bases lay in between. The CDR3 is 13 amino acids. The germline V gene has CDR1 LNHDA and CDR2 SQIVND (reference sequence). The CDR3 region has the DNA TGTGCCAGTAGTATAATCATCACAGATACGCAGTATTTT. Its translation: CASSIIITDTQYF.

The chain has TRBV12-5 and TRBJ1-5; TRBD1 might be the D (5 bases). The CDR3 runs to 15 residues. V was shortened by 3 bases and J by 7 bases, with 16 bases between the two germline ends. CDR1 and CDR2 from the germline V gene are LGHNT and FRNRAP. CDR3 in amino acids: CASGFTNSDSQPQHF. In DNA, the CDR3 is TGTGCTAGTGGTTTTACCAACTCCGACAGCCAGCCCCAGCATTTT.

This clone was seen once. The CDR3 spells CASSLDREFNGYTF. In DNA, the CDR3 is TGTGCCAGCAGCTTGGACAGGGAGTTCAATGGCTACACCTTC. This chain uses TRBV7-2 with TRBJ1-2; 8 bases line up with TRBD1. The CDR3 totals 14 residues. Per germline, CDR1 SGHTA and CDR2 FQGNSA. V dropped 3 bases and J dropped 6; count of bases not matched to a gene: 6.

J is TRBJ2-3 and V is TRBV6-4; 8 bases map to TRBD1. This CDR3 contains 15 residues. CDR1 and CDR2 (germline): MRHNA, SNTAGT. Losses at the gene ends were 0 bases for V and 2 bases for J; bases not matched to a gene: 1. CDR3 sequence: CASSDSDRATDTQYF. The CDR3 region has the DNA TGTGCCAGCAGTGACTCGGACAGGGCCACAGATACGCAGTATTTT.

The J gene is TRBJ2-2, the V gene TRBV28, with 7 bases matching TRBD1. The CDR3 has 15 amino acids. V lost 6 bases to trimming and J lost 3 bases; unmatched junction nucleotides: 7. Germline V lookup: CDR1 MDHEN, CDR2 SYDVKM. Written as DNA, the CDR3 is TGTGCCAGCAGCTACCGGGACAGACACACCGGGGAGCTGTTTTTT. It yields the protein CASSYRDRHTGELFF.

This clone was detected many times. The rearrangement links TRBV12-3 or TRBV12-4 to TRBJ2-1; weak D call: TRBD1 (6 bases). The length of the CDR3 is 13 residues. Deletions cut 5 bases from V and 10 bases from J, with 15 bases between. The CDR3 sequence: CASSTYGGPEQFF. The CDR3, as DNA: TGTGCCAGCAGTACCTATGGGGGCCCGGAGCAGTTCTTC.

The chain is built from TRBV2 and TRBJ1-2; D might be TRBD1 (6 bases). Trimming left V 5 bases short and J 4 bases short, with 17 bases between. Germline CDR1 reads SNHLY; CDR2 reads FYNNEI. CDR3 length equals 15 residues. The CDR3 is CASSPRTVRGYGYTF. In DNA, the CDR3 is TGTGCCAGCAGTCCGCGGACAGTCCGGGGCTATGGCTACACCTTC.

The rearrangement uses TRBV7-2 and TRBJ2-1; 8 bases line up with TRBD2. The CDR3 extends over 13 amino acids. Losses at the gene ends were 2 bases for V and 12 bases for J; bases not matched to a gene: 6. The germline V gene has CDR1 SGHTA and CDR2 FQGNSA. The CDR3 here is CASSLYGGAWQFF. The CDR3 nucleotides are TGTGCCAGCAGCTTATACGGGGGGGCCTGGCAGTTCTTC.

This sequence joins TRBV5-4 and TRBJ2-5; the D gene is possibly TRBD2 (7 bases). Trimming removed 4 bases from V and 5 bases from J, with 18 bases in between. The CDR3 is 15 residues long. The germline gives CDR1 SGHNT, CDR2 YYREEE (reference sequence). The CDR3 loop is CASSRGGGLEETQYF. The CDR3 DNA follows: TGTGCCAGCAGCCGGGGAGGGGGATTAGAGGAGACCCAGTACTTC.

This clone was observed a few times. The chain uses TRBV5-4 and TRBJ1-5; 7 nucleotides match TRBD1. Trimming removed 7 bases from V and 3 bases from J; junction bases left unmatched: 7. Germline loops: CDR1 SGHNT, CDR2 YYREEE (reference sequence). This CDR3 spans 14 amino acids. The CDR3 is CASSTQGYNQPQHF. CDR3 in DNA: TGTGCCAGCTCGACACAGGGGTACAATCAGCCCCAGCATTTT. Full variable domain (remainder filled in from reference TRBV5-4 and TRBJ1-5): ETGVTQSPTHLIKTRGQQVTLRCSSQSGHNTVSWYQQALGQGPQFIFQYYREEENGRGNFPPRFSGLQFPNYSSELNVNALELDDSALYLCASSTQGYNQPQHFGDGTRLSIL.

The rearrangement uses TRBV19 and TRBJ2-6; 8 nucleotides agree with TRBD1. The CDR3 has 16 residues. The germline gives CDR1 LNHDA, CDR2 SQIVND (reference sequence). Trimming cost V 6 bases and J 0 bases; bases outside gene matches: 4. The CDR3 here is CASRPTGDSGANVLTF. In DNA, the CDR3 is TGTGCCAGTAGGCCGACAGGGGACTCTGGGGCCAACGTCCTGACTTTC.

The chain is built from TRBV28 and TRBJ2-1; D may be TRBD2 (5 bases). The CDR3 is 16 residues long. V lost 6 bases, J lost 1 base, and 16 bases lay in between. Germline-derived CDR1 and CDR2 are MDHEN and SYDVKM. CDR3 nucleotides: TGTGCCAGCAGCGGGAAGCACAACCCATCCTACAATGAGCAGTTCTTC. Translation: CASSGKHNPSYNEQFF.

The chain carries TRBV10-3 and TRBJ2-3; tentative D call: TRBD1 (5 bases). The ends were cut back, 1 base at V and 8 bases at J, with 13 bases in the middle. The CDR3 has 14 amino acids. CDR1 and CDR2 from the germline V gene are ENHRY and SYGVKD. The CDR3 sequence is CAISEWPSRGTQYF. As DNA, the CDR3 is TGTGCCATCAGTGAGTGGCCGAGTAGGGGTACGCAGTATTTT.

V and J are TRBV13 and TRBJ2-3; 12 nucleotides match TRBD2. Trimming cost V 0 bases and J 6 bases; bases outside gene matches: 4. Germline CDR1 reads PRHDT; CDR2 reads FYEKMQ (reference sequence). CDR3 size: 16 residues. DNA of the CDR3: TGTGCCAGCAGCTTAGGCCTAGCGGGGGGGTTGGATACGCAGTATTTT. As protein: CASSLGLAGGLDTQYF.

This sequence joins TRBV5-6 and TRBJ2-1; 9 bases map to TRBD1. Germline CDR1 reads SGHDT; CDR2 reads YYEEEE. Trimming cost V 2 bases and J 9 bases; bases outside gene matches: 9. CDR3 length: 15 amino acids. CDR3 sequence reads: CASSLRPGTGTEQFF. The CDR3 nucleotides read TGTGCCAGCAGCTTACGTCCCGGGACAGGGACTGAGCAGTTCTTC.

This sequence joins TRBV19 and TRBJ1-1, with D perhaps TRBD1 (5 bases). The CDR3 runs 14 residues. CDR1 is LNHDA and CDR2 is SQIVND in the germline V gene (reference sequence). Trimming left V 1 base short and J 3 bases short, with 9 bases between. The CDR3 nucleotides are TGTGCCAGTAGTATAGTCGGGGGGTACACTGAAGCTTTCTTT. It is translated as CASSIVGGYTEAFF.

The genes are TRBV5-4 and TRBJ1-1, with TRBD1 as a possible D gene (6 bases). Germline V gene data show CDR1 as SGHNT and CDR2 as YYREEE (reference sequence). This CDR3 comprises 16 residues. V was pared by 2 bases and J by 6 bases, with 20 bases between. The CDR3 here is CASSLWPTGGSAEAFF. The CDR3 DNA reads TGTGCCAGCAGCTTATGGCCCACGGGGGGCTCGGCTGAAGCTTTCTTT. Variable domain in full (rest from reference TRBV5-4 and TRBJ1-1): ETGVTQSPTHLIKTRGQQVTLRCSSQSGHNTVSWYQQALGQGPQFIFQYYREEENGRGNFPPRFSGLQFPNYSSELNVNALELDDSALYLCASSLWPTGGSAEAFFGQGTRLTVV.